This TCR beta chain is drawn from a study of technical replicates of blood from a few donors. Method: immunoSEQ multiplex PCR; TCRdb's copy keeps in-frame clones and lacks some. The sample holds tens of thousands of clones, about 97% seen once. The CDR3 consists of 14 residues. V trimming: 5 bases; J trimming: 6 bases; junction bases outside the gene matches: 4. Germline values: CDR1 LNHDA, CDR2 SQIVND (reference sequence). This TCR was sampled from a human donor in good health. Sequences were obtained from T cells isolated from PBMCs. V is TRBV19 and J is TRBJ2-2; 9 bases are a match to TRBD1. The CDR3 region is CASSVDRGAGELFF. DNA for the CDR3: TGTGCCAGTAGTGTGGACAGGGGCGCCGGGGAGCTGTTTTTT.